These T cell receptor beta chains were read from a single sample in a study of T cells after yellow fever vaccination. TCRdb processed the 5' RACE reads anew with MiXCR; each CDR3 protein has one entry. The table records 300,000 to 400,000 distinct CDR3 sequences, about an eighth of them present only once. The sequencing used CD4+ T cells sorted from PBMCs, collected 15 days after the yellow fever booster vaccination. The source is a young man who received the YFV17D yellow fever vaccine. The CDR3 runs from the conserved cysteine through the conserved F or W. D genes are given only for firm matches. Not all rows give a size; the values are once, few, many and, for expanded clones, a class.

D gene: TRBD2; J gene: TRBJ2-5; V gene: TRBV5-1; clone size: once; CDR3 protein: CASSSGLAAETQYF; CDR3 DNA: TGCGCCAGCAGCTCCGGACTAGCGGCAGAGACCCAGTACTTC
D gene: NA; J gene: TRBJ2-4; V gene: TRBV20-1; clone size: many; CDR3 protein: CSARDGVVVNIQYF; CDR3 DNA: TGCAGTGCTAGAGATGGGGTAGTTGTTAACATTCAGTACTTC
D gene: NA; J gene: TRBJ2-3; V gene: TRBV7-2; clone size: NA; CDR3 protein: CASSPLWGGTDTQYF; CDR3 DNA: TGTGCCAGCAGCCCACTTTGGGGAGGCACAGATACGCAGTATTTT
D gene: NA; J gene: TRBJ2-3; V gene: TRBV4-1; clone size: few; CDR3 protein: CASSQPRGADTQYF; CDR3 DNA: TGCGCCAGCAGCCAACCTAGGGGTGCAGATACGCAGTATTTT
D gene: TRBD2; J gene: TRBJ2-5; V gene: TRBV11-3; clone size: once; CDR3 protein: CASSFHWRGAPLRTQYF; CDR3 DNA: TGTGCCAGCAGCTTCCACTGGCGGGGGGCTCCCCTCAGGACCCAGTACTTC
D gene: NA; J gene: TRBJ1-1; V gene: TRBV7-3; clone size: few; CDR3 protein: CASSQPGDPSNTEAFF; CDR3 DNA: TGTGCCAGCAGCCAACCCGGGGACCCCTCGAACACTGAAGCTTTCTTT
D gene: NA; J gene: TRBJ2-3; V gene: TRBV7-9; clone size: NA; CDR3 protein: CASSLARDLTDTQYF; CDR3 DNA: TGTGCCAGCAGCTTAGCGAGGGATCTCACAGATACGCAGTATTTT
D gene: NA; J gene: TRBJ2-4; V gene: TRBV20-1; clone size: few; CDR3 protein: CSATDRIAKNIQYF; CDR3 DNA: TGCAGTGCTACCGACAGGATAGCCAAAAACATTCAGTACTTC
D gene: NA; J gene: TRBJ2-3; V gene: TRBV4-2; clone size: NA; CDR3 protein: CASSPQTTGAADTQYF; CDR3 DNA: TGTGCCAGCAGCCCACAGACTACCGGGGCCGCAGATACGCAGTATTTT
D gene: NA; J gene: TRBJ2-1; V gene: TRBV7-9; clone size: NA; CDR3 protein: CASSWIQGSEQFF; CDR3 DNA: TGTGCCAGCAGTTGGATACAGGGCAGTGAGCAGTTCTTC
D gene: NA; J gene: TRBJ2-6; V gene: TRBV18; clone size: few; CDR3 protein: CASSPPGAHSGANVLTF; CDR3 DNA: TGTGCCAGCTCACCACCAGGCGCCCACTCTGGGGCCAACGTCCTGACTTTC
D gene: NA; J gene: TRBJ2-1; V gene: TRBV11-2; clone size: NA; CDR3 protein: CASRKPGTANEQFF; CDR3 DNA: TGTGCCAGCAGGAAACCCGGGACGGCTAATGAGCAGTTCTTC
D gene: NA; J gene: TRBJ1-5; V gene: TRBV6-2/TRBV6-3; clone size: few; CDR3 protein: CASSYGNRAGYNQPQHF; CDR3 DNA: TGTGCCAGCAGTTACGGAAACAGGGCCGGCTACAATCAGCCCCAGCATTTT
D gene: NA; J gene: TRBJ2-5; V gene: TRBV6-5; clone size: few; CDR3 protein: CASSYSTSLGATQYF; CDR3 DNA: TGTGCCAGCAGTTACTCGACTTCTCTCGGGGCAACCCAGTACTTC
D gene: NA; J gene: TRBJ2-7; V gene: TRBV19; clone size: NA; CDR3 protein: CASSRIDRSYEQYF; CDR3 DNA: TGTGCCAGTAGTCGGATCGACAGATCCTACGAGCAGTACTTC